The 11 T cell receptor beta chains in this list originate from one sample, sequenced in a study of shared clonotypes between healthy human individuals. Assay: immunoSEQ multiplex PCR; the TCRdb copy retains only in-frame clones and omits some. The profile covers around 440,000 clones, with roughly three quarters appearing a single time and more than 10% taken by the ten largest. Material: PBMCs. These receptors all stem from a woman in her 40s in good health. Some clones in this sample may be carry-over from other donors' samples.

This sequence joins TRBV9 and TRBJ2-7; 9 nucleotides line up with TRBD1. CDR3 length: 15 residues. V trimming: 0 bases; J trimming: 5 bases; junction bases outside the gene matches: 6. Germline CDR1 is SGDLS and CDR2 is YYNGEE. The CDR3 sequence is CASSVEGTGYHEQYF. The CDR3 nucleotides read TGTGCCAGCAGCGTAGAGGGGACAGGGTACCACGAGCAGTACTTC.

This CDR3 is CASSVPGSYEQYF. For the CDR3, the DNA is TGTGCCAGCAGTGTCCCGGGCTCCTACGAGCAGTACTTC. The chain recombines TRBV6-1 with TRBJ2-7; no firm D call. CDR1 and CDR2 (germline): MNHNS, SASEGT. V dropped 4 bases and J dropped 0 bases, with 7 bases sitting between them. The CDR3 totals 13 residues.

The chain combines TRBV5-1 with TRBJ1-1; 7 nucleotides agree with TRBD1. This CDR3 comprises 14 residues. In germline, CDR1 is SGHRS, CDR2 YFSETQ. Unmatched junction bases numbered 9, after V lost 4 bases and J lost 6 bases. The CDR3 nucleotides read TGCGCCAGCAGCCAAGGGGGCTCAGGGGCTGAAGCTTTCTTT. This encodes CASSQGGSGAEAFF.

The chain couples TRBV5-1 to TRBJ2-6; 9 nucleotides align to TRBD1. The junction had 7 bases not matched to a gene; V was cut back by 4 bases and J by 2 bases. The CDR3 loop spans 17 amino acids. Germline V lookup: CDR1 SGHRS, CDR2 YFSETQ. The CDR3 nucleotides are TGCGCCAGCAGCACCCGGGACAGGGCAACTGGGGCCAACGTCCTGACTTTC. This codes for CASSTRDRATGANVLTF.

The CDR3 sequence: CASSLLAGLNTGELFF. DNA of the CDR3: TGTGCCAGCAGTTTGTTAGCGGGACTTAACACCGGGGAGCTGTTTTTT. This chain connects TRBV27 to TRBJ2-2; 8 nucleotides match TRBD2. Germline V CDR1 and CDR2: MNHEY, SMNVEV (reference sequence). The J segment lost 2 bases and the V segment lost 3 bases, leaving 5 bases of the junction unmatched. This CDR3 has 16 residues.

This clone was seen only once. The chain is built from TRBV15 and TRBJ1-5; D unclear. Germline V lookup: CDR1 LNHNV, CDR2 YYDKDF (reference sequence). CDR3 size: 18 residues. The ends were cut back, 3 bases at V and 0 bases at J, with 18 bases in the middle. Here the CDR3 DNA reads TGTGCCACCAGCAGGCCTTCCCGGGCACTAACTAGCAATCAGCCCCAGCATTTT. Translated: CATSRPSRALTSNQPQHF.

This clone was detected many times. The gene calls are TRBV7-7 and TRBJ2-3, with D uncertain. The CDR3 consists of 13 residues. Trimming pared 6 bases from V and 6 bases from J, leaving 13 bases between. Germline CDR1 reads SSHAT; CDR2 reads FNYEAQ (reference sequence). CDR3 DNA sequence: TGTGCCAGCAGTCCCTCAATTTTGGATACGCAGTATTTT. Translation: CASSPSILDTQYF.

V gene TRBV4-3 combines with J gene TRBJ1-1; maybe TRBD1 (6 bases). V shed 0 bases and J shed 5 bases, with 13 bases lying between them. CDR3 length: 15 residues. CDR1 is LGHNA and CDR2 is YSLEER in the germline V gene. CDR3 bases: TGCGCCAGCAGCCAAGAGTACGGGGGGCGGACTGAAGCTTTCTTT. Protein: CASSQEYGGRTEAFF.

The count of this clone is one. The chain joins TRBV19 to TRBJ1-2; D unclear. Trimming took off 0 bases at V and 8 bases at J, with 10 bases between the two ends. From germline, CDR1 is LNHDA and CDR2 SQIVND (reference sequence). The CDR3 totals 13 residues. The CDR3, as DNA: TGTGCCAGTAGTATAGAAGGAGTATTGGGCTACACCTTC. Residues: CASSIEGVLGYTF.

The rearrangement joins TRBV4-3 to TRBJ2-2; possibly TRBD2 for D (6 bases). Germline V lookup: CDR1 LGHNA, CDR2 YSLEER. V lost 4 bases and J lost 0, with 9 bases in between. This CDR3 comprises 15 residues. In DNA, the CDR3 is TGCGCCAGCAGCCTAGCGGTATCGAACACCGGGGAGCTGTTTTTT. Protein sequence: CASSLAVSNTGELFF.

The rearrangement joins TRBV18 to TRBJ2-5; 12 bases match TRBD2. V lost 6 bases, J lost 5 bases, and 1 base stayed unmatched. This CDR3 region has 13 residues. The germline CDR1 and CDR2 sequences are KGHSH and LQKENI. The CDR3 nucleotides read TGTGCCAGCTCTGGGACTAGCGGGGAGACCCAGTACTTC. It is translated as CASSGTSGETQYF.